This T cell receptor beta chain is drawn from a study of blood T cell repertoires in COVID-19. Under the authors' procedure: Amplification of reference gene primers provided the estimated nucleated cell counts. Profiling relied on immunoSEQ multiplex PCR, and the TCRdb table lists in-frame clones only, not all of them. The V and J calls and clone size were taken over from that table, and D and trimming were inferred from the DNA. The table records approximately 440,000 clones, about 90% of them present only once. What the recovered Cohort 3 donors had was two negative PCRs, clearance, or symptom resolution. The V gene's germline CDR1 is SGDLS and CDR2 YYNGEE. V lost 5 bases and J 6 bases, leaving 15 bases between the germline ends. CDR3 length equals 14 residues.

The gene calls are TRBV9 and TRBJ1-5; a possible D gene is TRBD1 (5 bases). What was sequenced was PBMCs or T cells enriched from blood (not recorded which). The sequence was obtained from a man aged 18 to 30 who had recovered from COVID-19. CDR3 coding DNA: TGTGCCAGCAGTTCCTCGGGCGGGGCTCAGCCCCAGCATTTT. Amino acids: CASSSSGGAQPQHF.